This T cell receptor (beta chain) derives from a study of cytomegalovirus exposure and HLA in healthy donors. This CDR3 has 16 residues. Trimming took 5 bases from V and 4 from J; bases not matched to a gene: 7. Germline-derived CDR1 and CDR2 are MDHEN and SYDVKM. About this clone: Its specificity is unknown.

Study conclusions and caveats: Rates of TCR association differed by HLA locus in a later analysis, with DRB1 highest and HLA-C lowest.

Despite likely unrecorded immune exposures, the donors were nominally healthy at the time of sampling. PCR primers comprised 60 Vbeta and 13 Jbeta primers. TCRdb's table, derived via immunoSEQ multiplex PCR, lists solely in-frame clones and lacks some. Counted here are 100,000 to 150,000 clones, about 74% occurring once; the ten biggest clones make up 6.5% to 8%. The sequenced sample consisted of PBMCs. This clonotype was obtained from a man aged 40-55 years in good health and CMV-seropositive. J is TRBJ1-6 and V is TRBV28; 8 bases map to TRBD1. The CDR3 region has the DNA TGTGCCAGCAGTCTGAGGGGACAGGTTTATAATTCACCCCTCCACTTT. Translated: CASSLRGQVYNSPLHF.